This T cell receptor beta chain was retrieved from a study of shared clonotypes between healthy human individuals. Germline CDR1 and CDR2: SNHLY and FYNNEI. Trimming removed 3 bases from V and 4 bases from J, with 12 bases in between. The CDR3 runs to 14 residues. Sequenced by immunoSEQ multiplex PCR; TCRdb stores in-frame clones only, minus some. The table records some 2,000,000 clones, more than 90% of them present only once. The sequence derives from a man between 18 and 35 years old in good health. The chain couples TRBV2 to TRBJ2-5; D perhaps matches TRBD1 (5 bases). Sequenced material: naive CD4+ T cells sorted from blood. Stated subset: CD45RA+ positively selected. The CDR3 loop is CASSDQGYGETQYF. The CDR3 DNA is TGTGCCAGCAGTGATCAGGGATATGGAGAGACCCAGTACTTC.